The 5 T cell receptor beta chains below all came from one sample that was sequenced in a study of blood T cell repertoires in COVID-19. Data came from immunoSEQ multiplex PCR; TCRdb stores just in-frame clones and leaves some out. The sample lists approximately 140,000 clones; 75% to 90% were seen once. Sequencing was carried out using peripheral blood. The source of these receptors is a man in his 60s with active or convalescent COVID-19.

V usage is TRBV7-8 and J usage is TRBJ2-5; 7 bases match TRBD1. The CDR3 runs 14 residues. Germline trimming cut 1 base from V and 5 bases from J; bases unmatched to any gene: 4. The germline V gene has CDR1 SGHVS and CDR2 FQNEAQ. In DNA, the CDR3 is TGTGCCAGCAGCTTAGGACAGGGATGGGAGACCCAGTACTTC. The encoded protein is CASSLGQGWETQYF.

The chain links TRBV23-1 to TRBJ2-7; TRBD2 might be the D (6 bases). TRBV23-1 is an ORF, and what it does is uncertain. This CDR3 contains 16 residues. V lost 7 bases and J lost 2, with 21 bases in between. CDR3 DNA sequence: TGCGCCAGCAATGTGGCCGGGGGACCGAAAACCTACGAGCAGTACTTC. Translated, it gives CASNVAGGPKTYEQYF.

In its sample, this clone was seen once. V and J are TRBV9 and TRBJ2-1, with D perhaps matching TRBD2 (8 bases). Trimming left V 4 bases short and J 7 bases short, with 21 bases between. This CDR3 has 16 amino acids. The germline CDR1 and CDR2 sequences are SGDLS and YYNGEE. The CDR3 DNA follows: TGTGCCAGCAGCCCAGGGGGGGGCGGGAGGTGGAATGAGCAGTTCTTC. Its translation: CASSPGGGGRWNEQFF.

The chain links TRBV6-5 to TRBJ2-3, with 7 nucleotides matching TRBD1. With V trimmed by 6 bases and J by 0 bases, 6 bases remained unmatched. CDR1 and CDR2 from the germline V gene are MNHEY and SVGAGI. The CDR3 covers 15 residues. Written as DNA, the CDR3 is TGTGCCAGCAGAAGACAGGGTTCAAGCACAGATACGCAGTATTTT. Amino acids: CASRRQGSSTDTQYF.

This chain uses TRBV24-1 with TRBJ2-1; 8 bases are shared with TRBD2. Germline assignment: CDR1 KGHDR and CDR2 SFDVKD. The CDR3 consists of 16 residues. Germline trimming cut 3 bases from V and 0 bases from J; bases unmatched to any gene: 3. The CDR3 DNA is TGTGCCACCAGTGATCATAGCGGGGTCTCCTACAATGAGCAGTTCTTC. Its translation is CATSDHSGVSYNEQFF.